This is a list of T cell receptor beta chains from one sample in a study of technical replicates of blood from a few donors. The method was immunoSEQ multiplex PCR; TCRdb's version includes in-frame clones alone and lacks a portion of them. The table lists some 77,000 clones, 80% to 90% of them singletons. The sample consisted of PBMCs. The receptors shown here come from a human donor in good health. Some clones in this sample may be carry-over from other donors' samples. Both conserved end residues are part of each CDR3. A D gene is named only where the DNA matches it firmly. Some rows have no size entry. The others give once, few or many, or a class for an expanded clone.

j_call | v_call | clone_size | d_call | cdr3_nt | cdr3_aa
TRBJ2-2 | TRBV11-3 | once | . | TGTGCCAGCAGCCTACGCTCGGGGATGGCCGGGGAGCTGTTTTTT | CASSLRSGMAGELFF
TRBJ1-5 | TRBV19 | . | TRBD1 | TGTGCCAGTATTCCAGACAGGGATCGCAATCAGCCCCAGCATTTT | CASIPDRDRNQPQHF
TRBJ1-1 | TRBV2 | . | TRBD1 | TGTGCCGCCTCCCAGGGGCCGAGACAGGGGACCCCTGAAGCTTTCTTT | CAASQGPRQGTPEAFF
TRBJ2-1 | TRBV4-3 | . | TRBD2 | TGCGCCAGCAGGCGGACTAGCGGGGTGCATGAGCAGTTCTTC | CASRRTSGVHEQFF
TRBJ2-4 | TRBV6-5 | . | . | TGTGCCAGCGGGACTCACCCACAGTACTTC | CASGTHPQYF
TRBJ2-5 | TRBV6-1 | . | . | TGTGCCAGCATTAGTGACCCCAGGCTGGCCCAGTACTTC | CASISDPRLAQYF
TRBJ2-3 | TRBV5-1 | . | TRBD2 | TGCGCCAGCAGCTTGGATGCGGGGGGGCGGGCAGATACGCAGTATTTT | CASSLDAGGRADTQYF
TRBJ2-7 | TRBV27 | . | TRBD1 | TGTGCCAGCCACCGGACAGGGGTGACCTACGAGCAGTACTTC | CASHRTGVTYEQYF
TRBJ2-7 | TRBV9 | . | TRBD1 | TGTGCCAGCAGCGTAGTGGACAGGGGCGAGCAGTACTTC | CASSVVDRGEQYF
TRBJ1-1 | TRBV7-9 | few | . | TGTGCCAGCAGCGAAGCCCAGGGTCACACTGAAGCTTTCTTT | CASSEAQGHTEAFF
TRBJ2-1 | TRBV29-1 | . | TRBD2 | TGCAGCGTTTTTAAGGGTTTGGGTCTAGCGGGGGCCGAACCTTCCTACAATGAGCAGTTCTTC | CSVFKGLGLAGAEPSYNEQFF
TRBJ2-5 | TRBV4-3 | . | TRBD1 | TGCGCCAGCAGCCAAGATCAGGACAGGGGGCGCGGAACGAGTTTGGAGACCCAGTACTTC | CASSQDQDRGRGTSLETQYF
TRBJ2-1 | TRBV29-1 | . | . | TGCAGCGCAACAGGGAGCGGTGAGCAGTTCTTC | CSATGSGEQFF
TRBJ2-1 | TRBV4-3 | . | TRBD2 | TGCGCCAGCAGCCAAGATGCGGTTAGACTAGCGGGGTGGAATGAGCAGTTCTTC | CASSQDAVRLAGWNEQFF
TRBJ2-1 | TRBV5-5 | . | TRBD2 | TGTGCCAGCAGCTTGGGCAGCGGGGGATGGAATGAGCAGTTCTTC | CASSLGSGGWNEQFF
TRBJ1-3 | TRBV5-1 | . | . | TGCGCCAGCAGCTTGGGGGCTACTGGAAACACCATATATTTT | CASSLGATGNTIYF
TRBJ1-4 | TRBV5-1 | . | . | TGCGCCAGCAGCTCGGACATCGGTAATGAAAAACTGTTTTTT | CASSSDIGNEKLFF
TRBJ1-5 | TRBV5-1 | . | . | TGCGCCAGCAGCTTGGTAGTGGGCTTTCCCCAGCATTTT | CASSLVVGFPQHF